This entry lists 18 T cell receptor beta chains sequenced from one sample in a study of control samples from healthy donors and cancer patients. TCRdb's copy holds only in-frame clones and misses some; the assay was immunoSEQ multiplex PCR. The sample holds about 82,000 clones, approximately 91% seen once. Sequencing used blood. These receptors originate from a man aged 50-60 years in good health.

The chain uses TRBV6-6 and TRBJ2-7; TRBD1 aligns across 8 bases. V gave up 4 bases and J gave up 7 bases; unmatched junction bases: 6. This CDR3 has 13 amino acids. Germline V gene lookup returns CDR1 MNHNY and CDR2 SVGAGI (reference sequence). CDR3 region: CASSSGQGGEQYF. The CDR3 DNA reads TGTGCCAGCAGTTCCGGACAGGGAGGAGAGCAGTACTTC.

This chain connects TRBV5-1 to TRBJ2-5; D possibly corresponds to TRBD2 (7 bases). The germline CDR1 and CDR2 sequences are SGHRS and YFSETQ. Trimming left V 4 bases short and J 6 bases short, with 19 bases between. The CDR3 consists of 15 residues. In DNA, the CDR3 is TGCGCCAGCAGCACCGAGGGGGGGGGCATGAAGACCCAGTACTTC. Its protein is CASSTEGGGMKTQYF.

This clone was detected once. CDR3 sequence reads: CASSYGVYEQYF. The DNA of the CDR3 is TGTGCCAGCTCATATGGTGTCTACGAGCAGTACTTC. The V gene is TRBV18, the J gene TRBJ2-7; D is unclear. V lost 5 bases to trimming and J lost 3 bases, with 8 bases between them. In germline, CDR1 is KGHSH, CDR2 LQKENI. This CDR3 spans 12 amino acids.

The genes are TRBV5-4 and TRBJ1-4; D is undetermined. V lost 4 bases to trimming and J lost 4 bases, with 5 bases between them. Germline V lookup: CDR1 SGHNT, CDR2 YYREEE (reference sequence). The CDR3 is 12 amino acids. CDR3 amino acids: CASSIDNEKLFF. The CDR3 DNA is TGTGCCAGCAGCATCGATAATGAAAAACTGTTTTTT.

This chain connects TRBV6-1 to TRBJ2-1; 8 bases line up with TRBD2. This CDR3 has 13 residues. Germline CDR1 is MNHNS and CDR2 is SASEGT. Germline trimming cut 3 bases from V and 14 bases from J; bases unmatched to any gene: 9. The CDR3 sequence: CASSEPGTRVEFF. DNA of the CDR3: TGTGCCAGCAGTGAGCCCGGGACTAGAGTTGAGTTCTTC.

The chain carries TRBV7-9 and TRBJ2-7, with D tentatively TRBD1 or TRBD2 (5 bases each). Germline assignment: CDR1 SEHNR and CDR2 FQNEAQ (reference sequence). The V end lost 4 bases, the J end lost 3 bases, and 10 bases lay between the germline ends. This CDR3 has 13 residues. CDR3 sequence: CASSSGRYYEQYF. CDR3 DNA sequence: TGTGCCAGCAGCTCGGGACGGTACTACGAGCAGTACTTC.

In nucleotides, the CDR3 is TGTGCCAGCAGCCGCACCGGGGGGGCGAGTACAGATACGCAGTATTTT. It encodes CASSRTGGASTDTQYF. The chain combines TRBV5-6 with TRBJ2-3; 8 bases fit TRBD2. This CDR3 has 16 residues. V was clipped by 4 bases and J by 3 bases; unmatched bases: 10. Germline CDR1 and CDR2: SGHDT and YYEEEE.

V gene TRBV30 combines with J gene TRBJ2-7; no clear D. The CDR3 runs to 11 residues. CDR1 GTSNPN and CDR2 SVGIG come from the germline V gene (reference sequence). The ends were cut back, 0 bases at V and 6 bases at J, with 6 bases in the middle. CDR3 in amino acids: CAWSVRSEQYF. The CDR3 DNA follows: TGTGCCTGGAGTGTACGATCCGAGCAGTACTTC.

The V and J genes are TRBV3-1 (or the pseudogene TRBV3-2) and TRBJ2-3, with 9 bases lining up with TRBD2. Germline V gives CDR1 LGHDT, CDR2 YNNKEL (reference sequence). The ends lost 5 bases at V and 0 bases at J; junction bases unmatched: 9. The CDR3 is made up of 17 amino acids. The CDR3 DNA is TGTGCCAGCAGCGTGCTAGCGGGGATTACTAGCACAGATACGCAGTATTTT. This sequence encodes CASSVLAGITSTDTQYF.

This sequence joins TRBV3-1 (or the pseudogene TRBV3-2) and TRBJ1-1, with 7 bases lining up with TRBD1. CDR1 LGHDT and CDR2 YNNKEL come from the germline V gene (reference sequence). Trimming removed 4 bases from V and 5 bases from J; junction bases left unmatched: 4. This CDR3 region has 13 residues. CDR3 loop: CASSRDRVTEAFF. CDR3 DNA sequence: TGTGCCAGCAGCCGAGACAGGGTTACTGAAGCTTTCTTT.

As DNA, the CDR3 is TGTGCCAGCAGCCAAGATGTCGGTGCCTACAATGAGCAGTTCTTC. This gives the protein CASSQDVGAYNEQFF. The chain couples TRBV3-1 (or the pseudogene TRBV3-2) to TRBJ2-1, with unresolved D. Germline lookup yields CDR1 LGHDT and CDR2 YNNKEL (reference sequence). Trimming left V 0 bases short and J 2 bases short, with 8 bases between. The CDR3 has 15 residues.

V is TRBV5-4 and J is TRBJ2-3; possibly TRBD1 or TRBD2 for D (5 bases each). Per the germline V gene, CDR1 is SGHNT and CDR2 is YYREEE (reference sequence). This CDR3 has 14 amino acids. V was clipped by 0 bases and J by 8 bases, with 13 bases between them. The CDR3 loop is CASSLGVGAPTQYF. CDR3 DNA: TGTGCCAGCAGCTTGGGGGTCGGGGCCCCTACGCAGTATTTT.

CDR3 sequence: CASSLALGTLYGYTF. Here the CDR3 DNA reads TGTGCCAGCAGCTTGGCCTTAGGGACCCTCTATGGCTACACCTTC. This chain links TRBV5-8 with TRBJ1-2, with TRBD1 as a possible D gene (5 bases). The germline CDR1 and CDR2 sequences are SGHTS and YDEGEE. V was cut by 0 bases and J by 4 bases, with 13 bases left in between. This CDR3 has 15 residues.

V usage is TRBV7-8 and J usage is TRBJ2-6; D possibly corresponds to TRBD1 (6 bases). V lost 5 bases and J 0 bases, leaving 11 bases between the germline ends. The length of the CDR3 is 16 residues. Per germline, CDR1 SGHVS and CDR2 FQNEAQ. In DNA form, the CDR3 reads TGTGCCAGCAGCCCGGGACACATCTCTGGGGCCAACGTCCTGACTTTC. Translated: CASSPGHISGANVLTF. The entire variable domain, with the rest obtained from reference TRBV7-8 and TRBJ2-6, is as follows: GAGVSQSPRYKVAKRGQDVALRCDPISGHVSLFWYQQALGQGPEFLTYFQNEAQLDKSGLPSDRFFAERPEGSVSTLKIQRTQQEDSAVYLCASSPGHISGANVLTFGAGSRLTVL.

This chain connects TRBV11-3 to TRBJ2-1; unclear D gene. This CDR3 spans 11 amino acids. In germline, CDR1 is SGHNT, CDR2 YENEEA. The ends were cut back, 4 bases at V and 7 bases at J, with 5 bases in the middle. CDR3 amino acids: CASSSENEQFF. In DNA, the CDR3 is TGTGCCAGCAGCTCGGAGAATGAGCAGTTCTTC.

The chain is built from TRBV6-6 and TRBJ2-1; D not resolved. CDR1 MNHNY and CDR2 SVGAGI come from the germline V gene (reference sequence). The CDR3 consists of 16 residues. V was cut by 6 bases and J by 4 bases, with 19 bases left in between. DNA of the CDR3: TGTGCCAGCAGGCCCGTGGGTCAGCCCCATTACAATGAGCAGTTCTTC. This encodes CASRPVGQPHYNEQFF.

This chain links TRBV5-1 with TRBJ2-2; no reliable D call. The CDR3 sequence is 15 residues long. The germline CDR1 and CDR2 sequences are SGHRS and YFSETQ. Trimming stripped 2 bases from V and 3 bases from J, with 11 bases between. CDR3 nucleotides: TGCGCCAGCAGCTTTTACAGCAGATACACCGGGGAGCTGTTTTTT. Translating it yields CASSFYSRYTGELFF. Based on the CDR3 plus reference TRBV5-1 and TRBJ2-2, the full variable domain is KAGVTQTPRYLIKTRGQQVTLSCSPISGHRSVSWYQQTPGQGLQFLFEYFSETQRNKGNFPGRFSGRQFSNSRSEMNVSTLELGDSALYLCASSFYSRYTGELFFGEGSRLTVL.

V usage is TRBV24-1 and J usage is TRBJ2-5, with a tentative D call TRBD2 (6 bases). V gave up 3 bases and J gave up 1 base, with 8 bases separating them. The CDR3 is made up of 14 amino acids. Germline V gene lookup returns CDR1 KGHDR and CDR2 SFDVKD. The DNA of the CDR3 is TGTGCCACCAGTGATGGGGGGATCCAAGAGACCCAGTACTTC. Protein sequence: CATSDGGIQETQYF.